A few counts support the clone carrying this TCR beta chain. Trimming removed 5 bases from V and 4 bases from J; junction bases left unmatched: 3. This CDR3 is built from 13 residues. Germline-derived CDR1 and CDR2 are LNHDA and SQIVND (reference sequence). With iRepertoire HTBI primers and Arm-PCR of CDR3 regions, TCR beta libraries were built. Each CDR3 protein gets one entry after TCRdb re-called the multiplex PCR reads with MiXCR. The sample consists of about 350,000 distinct CDR3 sequences, over 15% of them appearing once. The source of the sample is a study of regulatory T cells in long-lasting Graves disease. Time point here: newly diagnosed GD, antithyroid drugs for less than 3 months. PBMC RNA was the source of the TCR library. This sample also appeared in a second study, on T cells in Graves' hyperthyroidism and ophthalmopathy. That report adds: Graves' hyperthyroidism was deemed stable given no ophthalmopathy progression within 18 months.

The sample here was peripheral blood mononuclear cells (PBMCs), taken at new diagnosis, from a patient treated with antithyroid drugs. The V call is TRBV19, the J call TRBJ2-3, with 7 bases matching TRBD1. This clonotype was obtained from a man between 40 and 49 years old with Graves disease. The CDR3 coding sequence is TGTGCCAGTAGTGATCAGGGGGCAGATACGCAGTATTTT. It specifies CASSDQGADTQYF.